There are a few counts of the clone carrying this T cell receptor beta chain. Its antigen is as yet unknown. Reverse transcription of all isolated RNA meant that expressed TCRB transcripts were sequenced. Profiled with immunoSEQ multiplex PCR; TCRdb holds only in-frame clones, not every one. Altogether 100,000 to 150,000 clones are present, 9% being singletons, with the ten largest covering 0.65% to 0.75%. In all sorted populations, purity surpassed 98%. The data were taken from a study of beta chain features in type 1 diabetes. Study-level points and caveats: Naive, central memory and Treg TCRB repertoires seemed to resemble each other more closely in patients than they did in healthy donors. TCRB CDR3s were moderately but significantly shorter in Type 1 diabetes patients in all four CD4+ subsets.

Germline-derived CDR1 and CDR2 are LGHNA and YNFKEQ. CDR3 length: 15 residues. V shed 4 bases and J 2 bases; nucleotides not matched to a gene: 5. This sequence originates from a man aged 25 to 45 with type 1 diabetes. The chain combines TRBV4-2 with TRBJ2-3, with TRBD2 identical over 8 bases. The sequenced sample consisted of central memory CD4+ T cells from blood. The CDR3 coding sequence is TGTGCCAGCAGCCTGAGCGGGGGAGCCACAGATACGCAGTATTTT. Translated, it gives CASSLSGGATDTQYF.